This section outlines one T cell receptor beta chain sequence together with its context. The data were taken from a study of blood T cell repertoires in COVID-19. In the study overall: Sites across the United States, Italy and Spain contributed samples from acute and convalescent COVID-19.

TCRdb's copy holds only in-frame clones and misses some; the assay was immunoSEQ multiplex PCR. The sample has some 300,000 clones; 88% are singletons. Germline V gene sequence: CDR1 SNHLY, CDR2 FYNNEI. V lost 3 bases to trimming and J lost 6 bases, with 8 bases between them. The CDR3 consists of 12 residues. The chain has TRBV2 and TRBJ1-1, with D possibly being TRBD1 (5 bases). This clonotype was sampled from a woman under 40 who had recovered from COVID-19. The sequenced material came from peripheral blood. CDR3 sequence (DNA): TGTGCCAGCAGTGATCCGACAGCTGAAGCTTTCTTT. It is translated as CASSDPTAEAFF. The full variable domain, with the rest looked up from reference TRBV2 and TRBJ1-1, is EPEVTQTPSHQVTQMGQEVILRCVPISNHLYFYWYRQILGQKVEFLVSFYNNEISEKSEIFDDQFSVERPDGSNFTLKIRSTKLEDSAMYFCASSDPTAEAFFGQGTRLTVV.